The present T cell receptor (beta chain) was sequenced within a study of blood T cell repertoires in COVID-19. The wider study: There were acute and convalescent COVID-19 samples, and they came from the United States, Italy and Spain. The cDNA or gDNA used as material had been derived from T cells, B-cell-depleted T cells, or PBMCs.

CDR1 and CDR2 from the germline V gene are LNHNV and YYDKDF (reference sequence). Unmatched junction bases numbered 1, after V lost 1 base and J lost 0 bases. The CDR3 contains 15 residues. In the authors' methods: The authors estimated nucleated cell counts from reference gene primer amplification. Generated by immunoSEQ multiplex PCR, the TCRdb table keeps only in-frame clones and is missing some. The V and J calls and clone size were taken over from that table, and D and trimming were inferred from the DNA. The top ten hold roughly 1.5% of the sample, which has some 150,000 clones, about 73% seen once.

V usage is TRBV15 and J usage is TRBJ1-2; TRBD1 matches 8 bases. The sequencing sample was made of peripheral blood. This sequence was found in a man of 80 years or more with acute or convalescent COVID-19. The CDR3 DNA follows: TGTGCCACCAGCAGAGGGGGACAGGCTAACTATGGCTACACCTTC. This encodes CATSRGGQANYGYTF. Supplemented by reference TRBV15 and TRBJ1-2, the full variable domain reads DAMVIQNPRYQVTQFGKPVTLSCSQTLNHNVMYWYQQKSSQAPKLLFHYYDKDFNNEADTPDNFQSRRPNTSFCFLDIRSPGLGDTAMYLCATSRGGQANYGYTFGSGTRLTVV.